A single sample gave rise to the 23 T cell receptor beta chains below, sequenced in a study of T cells in tuberculosis. Profiling relied on immunoSEQ multiplex PCR, and the TCRdb table lists in-frame clones only, not all of them. This table has 30,000 to 40,000 clones, approximately 90% appearing once. Sequencing was carried out using PBMCs. The receptors were sampled from a donor aged 10 to 29 with latent tuberculosis or without tuberculosis infection.

In its sample, this clone was seen once. The chain recombines TRBV28 with TRBJ2-2; TRBD1 is a possible D gene (6 bases). The V end lost 6 bases, the J end lost 3 bases, and 14 bases lay between the germline ends. CDR1 MDHEN and CDR2 SYDVKM come from the germline V gene. This CDR3 comprises 15 residues. This CDR3 is CASSQGQSHTGELFF. As DNA, the CDR3 is TGTGCCAGCAGCCAAGGACAGAGTCACACCGGGGAGCTGTTTTTT.

The chain joins TRBV5-1 to TRBJ1-1; D is undetermined. Per germline, CDR1 SGHRS and CDR2 YFSETQ. Deletions cut 4 bases from V and 4 bases from J, with 17 bases between. The CDR3 totals 15 residues. The CDR3 spells CASSATSLLSTEAFF. Written as DNA, the CDR3 is TGCGCCAGCAGCGCCACTTCCCTTCTATCCACTGAAGCTTTCTTT. The variable domain in full, with the rest retrieved from reference TRBV5-1 and TRBJ1-1, is KAGVTQTPRYLIKTRGQQVTLSCSPISGHRSVSWYQQTPGQGLQFLFEYFSETQRNKGNFPGRFSGRQFSNSRSEMNVSTLELGDSALYLCASSATSLLSTEAFFGQGTRLTVV.

The V gene is TRBV7-2, the J gene TRBJ1-1; D not resolved. CDR3 length: 13 residues. CDR1 SGHTA and CDR2 FQGNSA come from the germline V gene. V was clipped by 5 bases and J by 0 bases, with 7 bases between them. This CDR3 reads CASSGDLNTEAFF. The CDR3 region has the DNA TGTGCCAGCAGCGGTGACTTGAACACTGAAGCTTTCTTT.

This chain uses TRBV28 with TRBJ1-2, with 7 positions matching TRBD1. The CDR3 length is 14 residues. In germline, CDR1 is MDHEN, CDR2 SYDVKM. V was pared by 7 bases and J by 8 bases, with 13 bases of the junction left unmatched. DNA for the CDR3: TGTGCCAGCACGTATGACAGGGCGAGGGTCGGCTACACCTTC. As protein: CASTYDRARVGYTF.

The rearrangement uses TRBV11-2 and TRBJ2-1, with D possibly matching TRBD2 (6 bases). V was trimmed by 4 bases and J by 3 bases, leaving 19 bases between them. The CDR3 is 17 amino acids. Germline loops: CDR1 SGHAT, CDR2 FQNNGV. CDR3 coding DNA: TGTGCCAGCAGCTCCCGACGGGTGGGACTCTACTACAATGAGCAGTTCTTC. Amino acid sequence: CASSSRRVGLYYNEQFF.

The chain employs TRBV19 and TRBJ1-5; possible D gene TRBD1, 5 bases. V was clipped by 8 bases and J by 4 bases, with 12 bases between them. The CDR3 spans 13 residues. In germline, CDR1 is LNHDA, CDR2 SQIVND (reference sequence). The DNA for the CDR3 is TGTGCCAGTCGGGGGGACCTAAATCAGCCCCAGCATTTT. Translation gives CASRGDLNQPQHF.

This chain uses TRBV28 with TRBJ1-5; 8 bases align to TRBD1. Germline V lookup: CDR1 MDHEN, CDR2 SYDVKM. Unmatched junction bases numbered 8, after V lost 1 base and J lost 6 bases. CDR3 length: 16 residues. The CDR3 DNA is TGTGCCAGCAGTTTATACGGACAGGGCTTGGTTCAGCCCCAGCATTTT. This gives the protein CASSLYGQGLVQPQHF.

This clone came up once. This chain uses TRBV5-1 with TRBJ1-3; D call uncertain. V dropped 0 bases and J dropped 1 base, with 5 bases sitting between them. There are 14 residues in the CDR3. The germline gives CDR1 SGHRS, CDR2 YFSETQ. The CDR3 region is CASSLEASGNTIYF. The CDR3 DNA is TGCGCCAGCAGCTTGGAAGCTTCTGGAAACACCATATATTTT.

The chain links TRBV7-9 to TRBJ1-3; D possibly corresponds to TRBD1 (5 bases). The CDR3 has 15 amino acids. CDR1 is SEHNR and CDR2 is FQNEAQ in the germline V gene (reference sequence). V lost 4 bases, J lost 4 bases, and 14 bases lay in between. The CDR3 reads CASSWGDPEGNTIYF. CDR3 DNA sequence: TGTGCCAGCAGCTGGGGGGACCCTGAAGGAAACACCATATATTTT.

This chain uses TRBV5-1 with TRBJ2-5; 8 nucleotides match TRBD2. J was trimmed by 1 base and V by 1 base; bases with no gene match: 6. Germline V CDR1 and CDR2: SGHRS, YFSETQ. CDR3 length: 16 amino acids. The DNA for the CDR3 is TGCGCCAGCAGCTTGTTGGGGCTAGCGGGCCAAGAGACCCAGTACTTC. Protein product: CASSLLGLAGQETQYF.

This chain links TRBV27 with TRBJ2-3; possible D gene TRBD1, 6 bases. The CDR3 has 13 amino acids. V lost 5 bases and J lost 6, with 12 bases in between. Germline V gene lookup returns CDR1 MNHEY and CDR2 SMNVEV (reference sequence). The CDR3 loop is CASSADRRDTQYF. CDR3 coding DNA: TGTGCCAGCAGTGCTGACAGGCGGGATACGCAGTATTTT.

This chain links TRBV27 with TRBJ2-6; D may be TRBD2 (6 bases). Trimming shortened V by 5 bases and J by 0 bases, and 17 bases separated the two germline ends. Germline assignment: CDR1 MNHEY and CDR2 SMNVEV (reference sequence). The length of the CDR3 is 18 residues. The CDR3 DNA follows: TGTGCCAGCAGTGGGGGGAAACAGGCCGACTCTGGGGCCAACGTCCTGACTTTC. Protein sequence: CASSGGKQADSGANVLTF.

This chain uses TRBV6-5 with TRBJ2-3, with D tentatively TRBD2 (5 bases). The CDR3 is 15 residues long. Germline CDR1 MNHEY, CDR2 SVGAGI. V lost 0 bases, J lost 5 bases, and 12 bases lay in between. The CDR3 loop reads CASSYSTPGRDTQYF. The CDR3 DNA sequence: TGTGCCAGCAGTTACTCGACTCCGGGGAGAGATACGCAGTATTTT.

This clone was observed a few times. The CDR3 loop reads CASSRSGRTDTQYF. For the CDR3, the DNA is TGTGCCAGCAGCAGGAGCGGGAGGACAGATACGCAGTATTTT. The chain recombines TRBV7-2 with TRBJ2-3, with 9 positions matching TRBD2. This CDR3 has 14 residues. Germline V gene sequence: CDR1 SGHTA, CDR2 FQGNSA. J was trimmed by 3 bases and V by 5 bases; bases with no gene match: 3.

The CDR3 nucleotides read TGTGCCAGCAGCTTAGCGAGGGTACCGAGAAATTACAATGAGCAGTTCTTC. Protein: CASSLARVPRNYNEQFF. The chain couples TRBV7-8 to TRBJ2-1, with D possibly TRBD2 on 5 matching bases. Trimming stripped 0 bases from V and 4 bases from J, with 16 bases between. Germline V gene lookup returns CDR1 SGHVS and CDR2 FQNEAQ. This CDR3 spans 17 amino acids.

DNA for the CDR3: TGTGCCAGCAGCTTAGTACAGGGTCCTAATGAAAAACTGTTTTTT. It translates to CASSLVQGPNEKLFF. V gene TRBV7-2 combines with J gene TRBJ1-4; the D gene is possibly TRBD1 (6 bases). The CDR3 spans 15 residues. With 1 base removed from V and 3 bases from J, the gap between germline ends came to 9 bases. CDR1 is SGHTA and CDR2 is FQGNSA in the germline V gene.

The chain has TRBV9 and TRBJ1-5, with D unresolved. This CDR3 region has 15 residues. Trimming removed 3 bases at V and 1 base at J, with 11 bases between. CDR1 and CDR2 from the germline V gene are SGDLS and YYNGEE. The CDR3 reads CASSALAGSNQPQHF. CDR3 DNA sequence: TGTGCCAGCAGCGCCCTGGCAGGAAGCAATCAGCCCCAGCATTTT.

By share of the sample, this clone is medium-sized (0.01 to 0.1%). The rearrangement links TRBV4-3 to TRBJ2-3; TRBD1 matches at 7 bases. CDR1 LGHNA and CDR2 YSLEER come from the germline V gene. Losses at the gene ends were 3 bases for V and 9 bases for J; bases not matched to a gene: 12. CDR3 length: 15 residues. The CDR3 DNA is TGCGCCAGCAGCCATCAACTACACCGGACAGGAACGCAGTATTTT. Its translation: CASSHQLHRTGTQYF.

V is TRBV18 and J is TRBJ1-2, with a weak D call TRBD1 (6 bases). V lost 6 bases and J 0 bases, leaving 14 bases between the germline ends. Germline CDR1 and CDR2: KGHSH and LQKENI. The length of the CDR3 is 15 residues. CDR3 protein: CASSPRTVPNYGYTF. For the CDR3, the DNA is TGTGCCAGCTCTCCCCGGACAGTTCCTAACTATGGCTACACCTTC. Supplemented by reference TRBV18 and TRBJ1-2, the full variable domain reads NAGVMQNPRHLVRRRGQEARLRCSPMKGHSHVYWYRQLPEEGLKFMVYLQKENIIDESGMPKERFSAEFPKEGPSILRIQQVVRGDSAAYFCASSPRTVPNYGYTFGSGTRLTVV.

The chain uses TRBV7-9 and TRBJ2-5; 8 nucleotides align to TRBD1. CDR3 length: 14 amino acids. Germline V gene lookup returns CDR1 SEHNR and CDR2 FQNEAQ (reference sequence). The junction had 6 bases not matched to a gene; V was cut back by 4 bases and J by 5 bases. The CDR3: CASSSDRVKETQYF. The DNA for the CDR3 is TGTGCCAGCAGCTCGGACAGGGTGAAGGAGACCCAGTACTTC.

V gene TRBV23-1 combines with J gene TRBJ2-7, with TRBD1 matching over 9 bases. TRBV23-1 is marked as an open reading frame, function uncertain. The CDR3 spans 15 residues. The ends lost 4 bases at V and 5 bases at J; junction bases unmatched: 9. CDR3 nucleotide sequence: TGCGCCAGCAGTCCCGCCCGGGACAGGGACAACGAGCAGTACTTC. Amino acids: CASSPARDRDNEQYF.

The chain is built from TRBV30 and TRBJ1-1; possible D gene TRBD1, 5 bases. This CDR3 is 14 amino acids long. Per germline, CDR1 GTSNPN and CDR2 SVGIG (reference sequence). Deletions cut 4 bases from V and 1 base from J, with 13 bases between. The CDR3, as DNA: TGTGCCTGGAACCAAGGGAGGGGGAACACTGAAGCTTTCTTT. Protein sequence: CAWNQGRGNTEAFF.

This chain links TRBV30 with TRBJ2-1; 9 bases agree with TRBD2. CDR3 length: 15 amino acids. CDR1 GTSNPN and CDR2 SVGIG come from the germline V gene (reference sequence). After removal of 2 bases from V and 4 bases from J, the junction contained 6 bases not matched to a gene. The CDR3 DNA reads as TGTGCCTGGAGTTCCCTCAGCGGGGGGTACAATGAGCAGTTCTTC. Residues: CAWSSLSGGYNEQFF.